A single sample gave rise to the 18 T cell receptor beta chains below, sequenced in a study of CD8 T cells in Susac syndrome (dated by TCRdb to about 2019). The library was made by the immunoSEQ multiplex PCR assay. RNA was extracted using the RNeasy kit, and roughly 0.5 to 1 ug of the RNA was reverse transcribed with random hexamers. Clones were called with MiXCR by TCRdb after fastp trimmed the public reads at Q25, and only in-frame beta chains were retained. Here each entry gathers all rows of one CDR3 protein and keeps the most common genes and DNA. This sample has 150,000 to 200,000 distinct CDR3 sequences in its table, and around 94% of those were observed once. The ten largest clones capture over 0.12% of the sample. Sequenced sample: CD4+ T cells from PBMCs. Receptor source: a human donor in good health.

The V and J genes are TRBV19 and TRBJ2-1, with D unclear. Germline CDR1 is LNHDA and CDR2 is SQIVND (reference sequence). The CDR3 runs to 12 residues. V gave up 5 bases and J gave up 9 bases, with 11 bases separating them. The CDR3 sequence is CASSPYAGEQFF. Here the CDR3 DNA reads TGTGCCAGTAGTCCCTACGCCGGTGAGCAGTTCTTC. Full variable domain (remainder filled in from reference TRBV19 and TRBJ2-1): DGGITQSPKYLFRKEGQNVTLSCEQNLNHDAMYWYRQDPGQGLRLIYYSQIVNDFQKGDIAEGYSVSREKKESFPLTVTSAQKNPTAFYLCASSPYAGEQFFGPGTRLTVL.

The chain employs TRBV20-1 and TRBJ2-1, with 8 positions matching TRBD2. Trimming removed 4 bases from V and 8 bases from J; junction bases left unmatched: 10. The CDR3 has 14 amino acids. The germline V gene has CDR1 DFQATT and CDR2 SNEGSKA (reference sequence). The CDR3 is CSAKVGTSRHEQFF. As DNA, the CDR3 is TGCAGTGCTAAAGTCGGGACTAGTCGCCATGAGCAGTTCTTC.

V is TRBV19 and J is TRBJ2-6, with D perhaps TRBD1 (5 bases). Germline V gene data show CDR1 as LNHDA and CDR2 as SQIVND (reference sequence). Trimming shortened V by 4 bases and J by 1 base, and 8 bases separated the two germline ends. The CDR3 is 15 amino acids. The CDR3 DNA is TGTGCCAGTAGTAAGACAGTTTCTGGGGCCAACGTCCTGACTTTC. Its protein product is CASSKTVSGANVLTF.

This chain uses TRBV29-1 with TRBJ2-3; D remains ambiguous. Per germline, CDR1 SQVTM and CDR2 ANQGSEA. The CDR3 is 11 residues long. Between the trimmed V and J ends, which lost 8 bases and 4 bases, there was a span of 10 bases. The CDR3 loop is CSSMLADTQYF. As DNA, the CDR3 is TGCAGCTCAATGTTGGCAGATACGCAGTATTTT.

The chain combines TRBV24-1 with TRBJ2-3; 11 bases match TRBD2. CDR3 length: 17 amino acids. CDR1 and CDR2 from the germline V gene are KGHDR and SFDVKD. After removal of 4 bases from V and 6 bases from J, the junction contained 11 bases not matched to a gene. The CDR3 bases are TGTGCCACCAGTGAACCTACGGGACTAGCGGTCTTCGATACGCAGTATTTT. Its translation: CATSEPTGLAVFDTQYF.

V gene TRBV4-3 combines with J gene TRBJ1-6, with D uncertain. The germline CDR1 and CDR2 sequences are LGHNA and YSLEER. This CDR3 contains 16 residues. The ends were cut back, 1 base at V and 1 base at J, with 8 bases in the middle. CDR3 sequence (DNA): TGCGCCAGCAGCCAAGCACCCAATTCCTATAATTCACCCCTCCACTTT. Translation gives CASSQAPNSYNSPLHF.

The rearrangement uses TRBV30 and TRBJ2-5; D uncertain. The V end was cut by 0 bases, the J end by 1 base, with 9 bases between. The CDR3 sequence is 14 residues long. Germline V CDR1 and CDR2: GTSNPN, SVGIG (reference sequence). CDR3 region: CAWSVRRIQETQYF. The CDR3 DNA reads TGTGCCTGGAGTGTACGGCGGATCCAAGAGACCCAGTACTTC.

The chain recombines TRBV7-9 with TRBJ2-3, with a weak D call TRBD1 (6 bases). This CDR3 contains 17 residues. Trimming stripped 5 bases from V and 0 bases from J, with 18 bases between. The germline CDR1 and CDR2 sequences are SEHNR and FQNEAQ (reference sequence). The CDR3 is CASSPLRGGPSTDTQYF. The CDR3 nucleotides are TGTGCCAGCAGCCCGCTACGTGGGGGCCCTAGCACAGATACGCAGTATTTT.

The V call is TRBV12-3 or TRBV12-4, the J call TRBJ2-7, with D perhaps matching TRBD1 (6 bases). CDR3 length: 15 amino acids. Trimming shortened V by 5 bases and J by 0 bases, and 14 bases separated the two germline ends. Here the CDR3 reads CASSDTGTLSYEQYF. The CDR3 region has the DNA TGTGCCAGCAGTGATACCGGGACACTCTCCTACGAGCAGTACTTC.

J is TRBJ2-1 and V is TRBV28; 13 bases are shared with TRBD2. Per germline, CDR1 MDHEN and CDR2 SYDVKM. The CDR3 contains 18 residues. The V and J ends lost 5 bases and 2 bases, in that order; junction bases with no gene match: 9. The CDR3 region is CASSPQTSGGPTYNEQFF. The CDR3 DNA follows: TGTGCCAGCAGTCCCCAGACTAGCGGGGGGCCGACCTACAATGAGCAGTTCTTC.

J is TRBJ2-2 and V is TRBV2, with D maybe TRBD2 (6 bases). Per the germline V gene, CDR1 is SNHLY and CDR2 is FYNNEI. The CDR3 has 13 residues. The CDR3 spells CATGGAQSGELFF. In DNA, the CDR3 is TGTGCTACCGGAGGGGCGCAGTCCGGGGAGCTGTTTTTT.

The chain joins TRBV4-2 to TRBJ2-5; no reliable D call. The CDR3 contains 14 residues. Trimming pared 0 bases from V and 6 bases from J, leaving 11 bases between. Germline assignment: CDR1 LGHNA and CDR2 YNFKEQ. CDR3 protein: CASSQDSSAQTQYF. As DNA, the CDR3 is TGTGCCAGCAGCCAAGACTCAAGTGCTCAGACCCAGTACTTC.

In this sample, this clonotype turned up once. V is TRBV12-3 or TRBV12-4 and J is TRBJ2-1; 9 nucleotides agree with TRBD2. The V and J ends lost 11 bases and 4 bases, in that order; junction bases with no gene match: 9. This CDR3 contains 14 residues. CDR3 sequence (DNA): TGTGCCGGCTCGACTAGCGGATCATACAATGAGCAGTTCTTC. Translating gives CAGSTSGSYNEQFF.

The chain couples TRBV5-4 to TRBJ1-6, with TRBD1 matching over 7 bases. J was trimmed by 5 bases and V by 7 bases; bases with no gene match: 6. The CDR3 contains 14 residues. CDR1 is SGHNT, CDR2 YYREEE, per germline (reference sequence). The CDR3: CASGGDRDNSPLHF. The CDR3 DNA is TGTGCCAGCGGGGGGGACAGAGATAATTCACCCCTCCACTTT. The variable domain in full, completed from reference TRBV5-4 and TRBJ1-6, reads ETGVTQSPTHLIKTRGQQVTLRCSSQSGHNTVSWYQQALGQGPQFIFQYYREEENGRGNFPPRFSGLQFPNYSSELNVNALELDDSALYLCASGGDRDNSPLHFGNGTRLTVT.

The genes are TRBV7-2 and TRBJ2-7; D is tentatively TRBD1 or TRBD2 (5 bases each). CDR3 length equals 15 residues. CDR1 and CDR2 from the germline V gene are SGHTA and FQGNSA. V was cut by 5 bases and J by 0 bases, with 14 bases left in between. Here the CDR3 DNA reads TGTGCCAGCAGCCGCCTCGGGGCTAGCTCCTACGAGCAGTACTTC. Translated: CASSRLGASSYEQYF.

The DNA for the CDR3 is TGTGCCAGCAGCTCCCACGGGAGTGATACGCAGTATTTT. Translation gives CASSSHGSDTQYF. The chain couples TRBV5-4 to TRBJ2-3; D is possibly TRBD2 (6 bases). This CDR3 has 13 residues. Deletions cut 3 bases from V and 6 bases from J, with 11 bases between. Per the germline V gene, CDR1 is SGHNT and CDR2 is YYREEE (reference sequence).

This rearrangement joins TRBV20-1 to TRBJ2-5; tentatively, D is TRBD1 or TRBD2 (6 bases each). The germline V gene encodes CDR1 DFQATT and CDR2 SNEGSKA (reference sequence). The CDR3 totals 14 residues. V lost 3 bases and J 5 bases, leaving 16 bases between the germline ends. CDR3 nucleotides: TGCAGTGCTAGTGGGGACTTTCAGGGGGAGACCCAGTACTTC. Its protein product is CSASGDFQGETQYF.

The rearrangement uses TRBV18 and TRBJ2-6; 7 bases map to TRBD1. V shed 3 bases, J shed 2 bases, and the junction held 1 base outside the gene matches. CDR1 and CDR2 (germline): KGHSH, LQKENI. The length of the CDR3 is 15 residues. The CDR3 bases are TGTGCCAGCTCACCCGACAGGGCTGGGGCCAACGTCCTGACTTTC. It specifies CASSPDRAGANVLTF.